The next 18 T cell receptor beta chains were all read from a single sample in a study of identical twins. TCRdb itself ran the 5' RACE reads through MiXCR, one entry per CDR3 protein. The table lists roughly 350,000 distinct CDR3 sequences, around 9% of them singletons. The sequencing input was naive T cells sorted from blood. Receptors were obtained from a woman aged 50 to 60 in good health.

V and J are TRBV12-3 or TRBV12-4 and TRBJ2-7; 10 bases line up with TRBD2. The V gene end was trimmed by 9 bases and the J gene end by 2 bases; junction bases not matched to a gene: 16. The CDR3 is made up of 17 amino acids. CDR3 loop: CARNSGRPRVTAYEQYF. CDR3 nucleotides: TGTGCCAGAAATAGCGGGAGGCCTAGGGTAACGGCCTACGAGCAGTACTTC.

The rearrangement joins TRBV24-1 to TRBJ2-1; D is possibly TRBD2 (6 bases). There are 14 residues in the CDR3. Trimming left V 3 bases short and J 8 bases short, with 13 bases between. CDR1 and CDR2 (germline): KGHDR, SFDVKD. The CDR3 nucleotides read TGTGCCACCAGTGATCCGGGACTCACGTATGAGCAGTTCTTC. Residues: CATSDPGLTYEQFF.

The sample holds a few counts of this clonotype. The chain links TRBV27 to TRBJ2-2; a possible D gene is TRBD2 (6 bases). Trimming removed 5 bases from V and 4 bases from J, with 14 bases in between. The CDR3 consists of 15 residues. Germline assignment: CDR1 MNHEY and CDR2 SMNVEV (reference sequence). The CDR3 protein is CASSRWEVPTGELFF. The CDR3 DNA is TGTGCCAGCAGTCGGTGGGAGGTACCCACCGGGGAGCTGTTTTTT.

This clonotype appeared a few times. The genes are TRBV9 and TRBJ1-3; D is ambiguous. Per germline, CDR1 SGDLS and CDR2 YYNGEE. The CDR3 consists of 15 residues. V was pared by 0 bases and J by 0 bases, with 7 bases between. As DNA, the CDR3 is TGTGCCAGCAGCGTAGAAATCACCTCTGGAAACACCATATATTTT. It encodes CASSVEITSGNTIYF.

This rearrangement joins TRBV27 to TRBJ2-7, with D uncertain. Germline values: CDR1 MNHEY, CDR2 SMNVEV (reference sequence). V was pared by 5 bases and J by 7 bases, with 18 bases between. CDR3 size: 14 residues. The CDR3 bases are TGTGCCAGCAGTCAAGAATGGCTGGGGAAAGAGCAGTACTTC. It specifies CASSQEWLGKEQYF.

The sample holds many counts of this clonotype. The chain is built from TRBV14 and TRBJ2-7; maybe TRBD1 (5 bases). This CDR3 is 13 amino acids long. The germline gives CDR1 SGHDN, CDR2 FVKESK. The ends were cut back, 1 base at V and 4 bases at J, with 8 bases in the middle. CDR3 sequence reads: CASSQVPGYEQYV. The CDR3 DNA is TGTGCCAGCAGCCAAGTTCCAGGGTACGAGCAGTACGTC.

V usage is TRBV5-1 and J usage is TRBJ2-1, with 10 bases identical to TRBD2. The V gene's germline CDR1 is SGHRS and CDR2 YFSETQ. V was clipped by 5 bases and J by 0 bases; unmatched bases: 5. The CDR3 has 16 amino acids. The CDR3: CASSVAGGSSYNEQFF. DNA of the CDR3: TGCGCCAGCAGTGTAGCGGGAGGAAGCTCCTACAATGAGCAGTTCTTC. The entire variable domain, with the rest obtained from reference TRBV5-1 and TRBJ2-1, is as follows: KAGVTQTPRYLIKTRGQQVTLSCSPISGHRSVSWYQQTPGQGLQFLFEYFSETQRNKGNFPGRFSGRQFSNSRSEMNVSTLELGDSALYLCASSVAGGSSYNEQFFGPGTRLTVL.

This clonotype was detected a few times. V usage is TRBV29-1 and J usage is TRBJ1-1, with 7 bases fitting TRBD1. The CDR3 spans 12 residues. Germline lookup yields CDR1 SQVTM and CDR2 ANQGSEA. Trimming at V came to 7 bases and at J to 5 bases, leaving 7 bases not matched to a gene. The CDR3 nucleotides read TGCAGCGCCATTGTACAGGGGACTGAAGCTTTCTTT. Its protein product is CSAIVQGTEAFF.

The genes are TRBV12-3 or TRBV12-4 and TRBJ2-3, with 12 bases aligning to TRBD2. There are 15 residues in the CDR3. The V gene end was trimmed by 5 bases and the J gene end by 6 bases; junction bases not matched to a gene: 6. CDR3 bases: TGTGCCAGCAGTAAGACTAGCGGGAGCGTGGATACGCAGTATTTT. Amino acid sequence: CASSKTSGSVDTQYF.

Here the CDR3 reads CASSEGLAGLYNEQFF. The CDR3 region has the DNA TGTGCCAGCAGTGAGGGACTAGCGGGCCTATACAATGAGCAGTTCTTC. This chain joins TRBV12-3 or TRBV12-4 and TRBJ2-1, with 12 positions matching TRBD2. CDR3 size: 16 residues. Germline trimming cut 5 bases from V and 4 bases from J; bases unmatched to any gene: 6.

The chain uses TRBV20-1 and TRBJ2-1, with 10 bases matching TRBD2. V gave up 5 bases and J gave up 4 bases; unmatched junction bases: 5. The CDR3 consists of 14 residues. CDR1 and CDR2 from the germline V gene are DFQATT and SNEGSKA (reference sequence). The CDR3 here is CSAHSGRSYNEQFF. The CDR3 nucleotides read TGCAGTGCTCATAGCGGGAGGTCGTACAATGAGCAGTTCTTC.

This clonotype was recorded a few times. The chain has TRBV6-5 and TRBJ2-5; D perhaps matches TRBD2 (5 bases). The CDR3 is 14 amino acids. Per the germline V gene, CDR1 is MNHEY and CDR2 is SVGAGI. V gave up 1 base and J gave up 5 bases, with 11 bases separating them. The CDR3 spells CASSYLAGQETQYF. CDR3 sequence (DNA): TGTGCCAGCAGTTACTTGGCGGGCCAGGAGACCCAGTACTTC.

Concerning this clonotype itself: One junction end does not reproduce the germline sequence, and a read error may be involved. The CDR3 DNA is TGTGCCAGCAGCTCAAGGACTAGCGGGAGCTACAATGACCAGTTCTTC. It encodes CASSSRTSGSYNDQFF. The chain uses TRBV11-3 and TRBJ2-1, with 13 bases aligning to TRBD2. This CDR3 comprises 16 residues. CDR1 and CDR2 from the germline V gene are SGHNT and YENEEA.

This clonotype was recorded many times. The chain links TRBV11-3 to TRBJ2-3; possibly TRBD1 or TRBD2 for D (5 bases each). Trimming took 5 bases from V and 2 from J, leaving 14 bases between them. The germline V gene has CDR1 SGHNT and CDR2 YENEEA. The CDR3 loop spans 15 amino acids. The CDR3 DNA reads as TGTGCCAGCAGCCCCGGGGCAGGCCTCACAGATACGCAGTATTTT. Its protein product is CASSPGAGLTDTQYF.

This clonotype was detected a few times. The chain has TRBV2 and TRBJ2-3; D is uncertain. CDR3 length: 13 residues. V shed 3 bases and J shed 4 bases, with 8 bases lying between them. Germline values: CDR1 SNHLY, CDR2 FYNNEI. CDR3: CASSDGPADTQYF. Here the CDR3 DNA reads TGTGCCAGCAGTGACGGCCCGGCAGATACGCAGTATTTT. Looking up the rest from reference TRBV2 and TRBJ2-3 gives the full variable domain: EPEVTQTPSHQVTQMGQEVILRCVPISNHLYFYWYRQILGQKVEFLVSFYNNEISEKSEIFDDQFSVERPDGSNFTLKIRSTKLEDSAMYFCASSDGPADTQYFGPGTRLTVL.

This clonotype has ten or more counts. This chain uses TRBV11-2 with TRBJ1-1, with TRBD1 identical over 9 bases. The CDR3 loop spans 15 amino acids. The V gene's germline CDR1 is SGHAT and CDR2 FQNNGV. V lost 6 bases and J lost 2; bases outside the gene matches: 7. Here the CDR3 DNA reads TGTGCCAGCAGTATACAGGGGGCGGAAAACACTGAAGCTTTCTTT. The encoded protein is CASSIQGAENTEAFF.

This clonotype was seen only a few times. The chain combines TRBV27 with TRBJ1-3; D ambiguous. The CDR3 loop spans 15 amino acids. V lost 5 bases to trimming and J lost 0 bases, with 11 bases between them. Looked up from germline, CDR1 is MNHEY and CDR2 is SMNVEV (reference sequence). As DNA, the CDR3 is TGTGCCAGCAGTCAACATTGGAACTCTGGAAACACCATATATTTT. It encodes CASSQHWNSGNTIYF.

This chain uses TRBV20-1 with TRBJ2-1; 9 bases are a match to TRBD1. The J segment lost 5 bases and the V segment lost 4 bases, leaving 9 bases of the junction unmatched. Germline V lookup: CDR1 DFQATT, CDR2 SNEGSKA (reference sequence). The length of the CDR3 is 15 residues. The CDR3 loop is CSATPGQGGNNEQFF. The CDR3 DNA sequence: TGCAGTGCTACCCCGGGACAGGGAGGTAACAATGAGCAGTTCTTC.